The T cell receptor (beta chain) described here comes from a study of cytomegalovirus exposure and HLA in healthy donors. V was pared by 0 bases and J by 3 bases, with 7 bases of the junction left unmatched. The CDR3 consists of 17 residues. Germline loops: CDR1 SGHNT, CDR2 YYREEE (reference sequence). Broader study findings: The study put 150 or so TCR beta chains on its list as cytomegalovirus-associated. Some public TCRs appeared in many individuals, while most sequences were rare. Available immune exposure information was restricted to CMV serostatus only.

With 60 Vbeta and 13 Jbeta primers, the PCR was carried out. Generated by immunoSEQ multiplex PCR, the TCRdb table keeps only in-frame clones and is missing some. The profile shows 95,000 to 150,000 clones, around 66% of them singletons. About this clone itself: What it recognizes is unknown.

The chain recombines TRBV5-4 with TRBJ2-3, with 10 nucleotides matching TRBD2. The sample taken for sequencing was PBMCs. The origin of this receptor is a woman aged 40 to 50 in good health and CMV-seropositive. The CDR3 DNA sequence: TGTGCCAGCAGCTTGGTACTAGCGGGATTAGGGACAGATACGCAGTATTTT. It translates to CASSLVLAGLGTDTQYF.